A single sample gave rise to the 23 T cell receptor beta chains below, sequenced in a study of T cell changes during pregnancy in multiple sclerosis. The method was immunoSEQ multiplex PCR; TCRdb's version includes in-frame clones alone and lacks a portion of them. The sample consists of 90,000 to 100,000 clones, approximately 95% of them appearing once. Sequenced here: peripheral blood, sampled in the first trimester of pregnancy. These TCRs come from a female donor with multiple sclerosis, enrolled in a pregnancy study.

The chain couples TRBV15 to TRBJ2-3; TRBD1 aligns across 9 bases. CDR3 size: 15 residues. Germline V gene data show CDR1 as LNHNV and CDR2 as YYDKDF (reference sequence). V lost 4 bases, J lost 1 base, and 3 bases stayed unmatched. CDR3 sequence: CATSKRTGGTDTQYF. Here the CDR3 DNA reads TGTGCCACCAGCAAACGGACAGGGGGCACAGATACGCAGTATTTT.

J is TRBJ2-7 and V is TRBV4-1; possibly TRBD2 for D (6 bases). The CDR3 loop spans 16 amino acids. V lost 0 bases, J lost 7 bases, and 19 bases lay in between. CDR1 and CDR2 (germline): MGHRA, YSYEKL. For the CDR3, the DNA is TGCGCCAGCAGCCAAGAGGGAGGAGATCCCCTCTTAGAGCAGTACTTC. This gives the protein CASSQEGGDPLLEQYF.

This chain joins TRBV7-6 and TRBJ1-5; TRBD1 might be the D (5 bases). The V gene's germline CDR1 is SGHVS and CDR2 FNYEAQ. Trimming left V 2 bases short and J 3 bases short, with 14 bases between. The CDR3 consists of 16 residues. The CDR3 nucleotides are TGTGCCAGCAGCTTAATCAGGCAGGGCCTCAATCAGCCCCAGCATTTT. It is translated as CASSLIRQGLNQPQHF.

The chain is built from TRBV21-1 and TRBJ2-3; the DNA was not compared with TRBD2, the D call given in the table. TRBV21-1 is reported as a pseudogene. CDR3 length: 15 amino acids. DNA for the CDR3: TGTGCCAGCAGCAAACGGGAGACTAGCACAGATACGCAGTATTTT. Its translation: CASSKRETSTDTQYF.

This chain joins TRBV7-6 and TRBJ1-1, with 10 bases that match TRBD1. Trimming took 4 bases from V and 5 from J; bases not matched to a gene: 1. There are 13 residues in the CDR3. Germline CDR1 reads SGHVS; CDR2 reads FNYEAQ. The CDR3 nucleotides read TGTGCCAGCAGCTGGGGACAGGGGACTGAAGCTTTCTTT. It yields the protein CASSWGQGTEAFF.

A single count supports this clone. The chain is built from TRBV5-6 and TRBJ2-7; tentative D call: TRBD1 (5 bases). V lost 0 bases, J lost 2 bases, and 18 bases lay in between. The germline V gene has CDR1 SGHDT and CDR2 YYEEEE. CDR3 length: 17 amino acids. The CDR3 DNA reads as TGTGCCAGCAGCTTGGGGTCCCTAGGTCAGGGTACCTACGAGCAGTACTTC. This translates into CASSLGSLGQGTYEQYF.

V and J are TRBV9 and TRBJ1-1, with 8 positions matching TRBD1. Germline V gives CDR1 SGDLS, CDR2 YYNGEE. V lost 0 bases to trimming and J lost 5 bases; unmatched junction nucleotides: 9. The CDR3 is made up of 16 amino acids. This CDR3 is CASSVGTDRVGTEAFF. The DNA of the CDR3 is TGTGCCAGCAGCGTAGGAACGGACAGGGTTGGGACTGAAGCTTTCTTT.

This sequence joins TRBV27 and TRBJ2-1, with TRBD1 matching over 7 bases. CDR1 MNHEY and CDR2 SMNVEV come from the germline V gene (reference sequence). Trimming removed 8 bases from V and 1 base from J; junction bases left unmatched: 5. CDR3 length equals 14 residues. In DNA, the CDR3 is TGTGCCAGCGGTGGGGACAGATCCTACAATGAGCAGTTCTTC. Protein sequence: CASGGDRSYNEQFF.

This clone was detected once. The rearrangement links TRBV5-6 to TRBJ1-2, with a weak D call TRBD1 (5 bases). Germline CDR1 and CDR2: SGHDT and YYEEEE. The CDR3 contains 14 residues. V lost 2 bases, J lost 3 bases, and 11 bases lay in between. This chain's CDR3 is CASSFVGGDYGYTF. CDR3 DNA sequence: TGTGCCAGCAGCTTTGTTGGGGGGGACTATGGCTACACCTTC.

The chain has TRBV5-4 and TRBJ2-3; tentatively, D is TRBD1 (5 bases). CDR3 size: 14 residues. In germline, CDR1 is SGHNT, CDR2 YYREEE (reference sequence). The ends were cut back, 2 bases at V and 6 bases at J, with 13 bases in the middle. Here the CDR3 reads CASSLYGAGDTQYF. Written as DNA, the CDR3 is TGTGCCAGCAGCTTATATGGGGCCGGGGATACGCAGTATTTT.

In its sample, this clone was seen a few times. The V and J genes are TRBV29-1 and TRBJ1-1; D not certain. Trimming cost V 1 base and J 2 bases, with 8 bases left between them. CDR3 length equals 13 residues. Per germline, CDR1 SQVTM and CDR2 ANQGSEA. The CDR3 coding sequence is TGCAGCGTTGAAGGGACTGCAAACACTGAAGCTTTCTTT. Protein product: CSVEGTANTEAFF.

The rearrangement joins TRBV6-5 to TRBJ1-2; the D gene is possibly TRBD1 (6 bases). V was shortened by 2 bases and J by 4 bases, with 8 bases between the two germline ends. This CDR3 spans 13 amino acids. Germline loops: CDR1 MNHEY, CDR2 SVGAGI. The CDR3: CASSYGTSYGYTF. Written as DNA, the CDR3 is TGTGCCAGCAGTTACGGGACATCCTATGGCTACACCTTC.

Concerning this clone: The junction differs from germline at one of its ends, possibly a read error. This chain joins TRBV7-3 and TRBJ1-1, with D possibly matching TRBD1 (6 bases). Germline V gene sequence: CDR1 SGHTA, CDR2 FQGTGA. This CDR3 region has 14 residues. In nucleotides, the CDR3 is TGTGCCAGCAGCTTAAACAGGGAGAACCCTGAAGCTTTCTTT. It specifies CASSLNRENPEAFF.

CDR3 DNA: TGTGCCAGCAGCTCGGGACTAGCGGGAGATACGCAGTATTTT. This gives the protein CASSSGLAGDTQYF. The chain is built from TRBV7-3 and TRBJ2-3; 12 bases line up with TRBD2. The germline CDR1 and CDR2 sequences are SGHTA and FQGTGA. The CDR3 loop spans 14 amino acids. V was clipped by 4 bases and J by 5 bases; unmatched bases: 1.

J is TRBJ1-5 and V is TRBV5-6; no reliable D call. V lost 7 bases, J lost 4 bases, and 15 bases lay in between. Germline CDR1 and CDR2: SGHDT and YYEEEE. CDR3 length: 14 residues. CDR3 bases: TGTGCCAGCGCCCGCGGGCGGGGTAATCAGCCCCAGCATTTT. Protein: CASARGRGNQPQHF.

The V gene is TRBV19, the J gene TRBJ2-3; possible D gene TRBD1, 6 bases. Germline CDR1 is LNHDA and CDR2 is SQIVND (reference sequence). Trimming stripped 11 bases from V and 1 base from J, with 16 bases between. The length of the CDR3 is 14 residues. The CDR3 is CAVSLGAGTDTQYF. CDR3 sequence (DNA): TGTGCCGTCTCTCTGGGGGCAGGCACAGATACGCAGTATTTT.

The chain has TRBV20-1 and TRBJ1-2; D remains ambiguous. The CDR3 is 11 residues long. V was clipped by 3 bases and J by 7 bases, with 9 bases between them. Per germline, CDR1 DFQATT and CDR2 SNEGSKA (reference sequence). CDR3 sequence: CSASIYGGYTF. CDR3 DNA sequence: TGCAGTGCTAGCATCTACGGTGGCTACACCTTC.

The J gene is TRBJ2-3, the V gene TRBV9; 8 bases map to TRBD2. With 2 bases clipped from V and 4 bases from J, the junction kept 3 bases outside the gene matches. The CDR3 covers 14 residues. Germline CDR1 reads SGDLS; CDR2 reads YYNGEE. CDR3 in amino acids: CASSVISGADTQYF. CDR3 nucleotide sequence: TGTGCCAGCAGCGTCATTAGCGGGGCAGATACGCAGTATTTT.

In this sample, this clone turned up once. This chain uses TRBV27 with TRBJ1-5; a weak D match, TRBD1 (5 bases). V was trimmed by 8 bases and J by 6 bases, leaving 8 bases between them. Germline assignment: CDR1 MNHEY and CDR2 SMNVEV (reference sequence). The CDR3 is 11 residues long. CDR3 DNA: TGTGCCAGCGGGGGGGGTCAGCCCCAGCATTTT. It is translated as CASGGGQPQHF.

The CDR3: CASSLQGGGRTDTQYF. CDR3 bases: TGTGCCAGCAGCCTCCAGGGCGGGGGCCGCACAGATACGCAGTATTTT. The rearrangement uses TRBV2 and TRBJ2-3; maybe TRBD2 (7 bases). The CDR3 extends over 16 amino acids. V dropped 6 bases and J dropped 1 base, with 17 bases sitting between them. Germline CDR1 is SNHLY and CDR2 is FYNNEI.

The chain links TRBV5-5 to TRBJ2-5; 8 bases fit TRBD2. Germline CDR1 reads SGHKS; CDR2 reads YYEKEE (reference sequence). The CDR3 loop spans 17 amino acids. With 0 bases clipped from V and 4 bases from J, the junction kept 11 bases outside the gene matches. The CDR3: CASSLEGGRGARETQYF. As DNA, the CDR3 is TGTGCCAGCAGCTTGGAAGGGGGGCGGGGGGCCCGAGAGACCCAGTACTTC.

This sequence joins TRBV6-1 and TRBJ2-3; 7 nucleotides match TRBD2. CDR3 size: 16 residues. V lost 4 bases to trimming and J lost 2 bases; unmatched junction nucleotides: 9. Per germline, CDR1 MNHNS and CDR2 SASEGT. The CDR3 region has the DNA TGTGCCAGCAGTGTGCTAACGCGGGGGTTCACAGATACGCAGTATTTT. Its translation is CASSVLTRGFTDTQYF.

The chain links TRBV7-2 to TRBJ2-2; 8 nucleotides agree with TRBD1. CDR3 size: 16 residues. The J segment lost 5 bases and the V segment lost 4 bases, leaving 9 bases of the junction unmatched. Germline loops: CDR1 SGHTA, CDR2 FQGNSA. CDR3 protein: CASSSRQGQRTGELFF. The CDR3 coding sequence is TGTGCCAGCAGCTCCCGACAGGGGCAGAGGACCGGGGAGCTGTTTTTT.